These 8 T cell receptor beta chains share one sample of origin, sequenced in a study of response to subunit inactivated influenza vaccine. Using its own MiXCR run on the RT-PCR reads, TCRdb lists one record per CDR3 protein. The profile covers approximately 250,000 distinct CDR3 sequences, with 12% appearing a single time and roughly 7.7% taken by the ten largest. Sequencing used non-naive T cells sorted from PBMCs, obtained less than 15 days before vaccination. Every receptor here comes from a man aged 50-60 years who received an inactivated influenza vaccine.

The table lists this clonotype with a few counts. The CDR3 nucleotides are TGTGCCAGCAGTCCCGGGTGGGCGGTTAATTCACCCCTCCACTTT. Protein sequence: CASSPGWAVNSPLHF. This chain links TRBV12-3 or TRBV12-4 with TRBJ1-6; no firm D call. V gave up 5 bases and J gave up 6 bases, with 14 bases separating them. The CDR3 totals 15 residues.

This clonotype has a count of ten or more. The chain links TRBV20-1 to TRBJ2-7; D may match TRBD1 or TRBD2 (5 bases each). This CDR3 contains 14 residues. Trimming took off 3 bases at V and 7 bases at J, with 19 bases between the two ends. From germline, CDR1 is DFQATT and CDR2 SNEGSKA (reference sequence). The CDR3 bases are TGCAGTGCTAGCCGAGGACACCTACGGGGAGAGCAGTACTTC. Amino acids: CSASRGHLRGEQYF.

This clonotype was counted a few times. This rearrangement joins TRBV6-5 to TRBJ2-7; D gene uncertain. CDR1 is MNHEY and CDR2 is SVGAGI in the germline V gene. The CDR3 totals 14 residues. The V and J ends lost 4 bases and 3 bases respectively, with 13 bases between them. The CDR3 sequence is CASSSDPDIYEQYF. In DNA, the CDR3 is TGTGCCAGCAGTTCCGACCCGGATATCTACGAGCAGTACTTC.

This clonotype came up a few times. In DNA, the CDR3 is TGCGCCAGCAGCTTGGAAATACTAGCGGGAGGGTTTGAGCAGTTCTTC. This encodes CASSLEILAGGFEQFF. The chain couples TRBV5-1 to TRBJ2-1; 13 nucleotides agree with TRBD2. The V and J ends lost 0 bases and 9 bases, in that order; junction bases with no gene match: 6. Per the germline V gene, CDR1 is SGHRS and CDR2 is YFSETQ. The CDR3 length is 16 residues.

Only a few counts were recorded for this clonotype. The chain links TRBV12-3 or TRBV12-4 to TRBJ1-4; a possible D gene is TRBD1 (5 bases). The CDR3 covers 16 residues. V lost 4 bases to trimming and J lost 7 bases, with 19 bases between them. This chain's CDR3 is CASSYRMGPGSEKLFF. CDR3 sequence (DNA): TGTGCCAGCAGTTACAGGATGGGACCAGGGAGTGAAAAACTGTTTTTT.

There are a few counts of this clonotype. V and J are TRBV5-6 and TRBJ2-1; TRBD2 agrees at 14 bases. V dropped 3 bases and J dropped 8; count of bases not matched to a gene: 7. The CDR3 covers 16 residues. CDR1 and CDR2 from the germline V gene are SGHDT and YYEEEE. The CDR3, as DNA: TGTGCCAGCAGCTCGACTAGCGGGGGGGCGATTCATGAGCAGTTCTTC. It codes for CASSSTSGGAIHEQFF. Full variable domain (rest looked up from reference TRBV5-6 and TRBJ2-1): DAGVTQSPTHLIKTRGQQVTLRCSPKSGHDTVSWYQQALGQGPQFIFQYYEEEERQRGNFPDRFSGHQFPNYSSELNVNALLLGDSALYLCASSSTSGGAIHEQFFGPGTRLTVL.

This clonotype was picked up a small number of times. This chain connects TRBV14 to TRBJ1-1; tentatively, D is TRBD1 (6 bases). V was pared by 4 bases and J by 0 bases, with 12 bases between. Germline assignment: CDR1 SGHDN and CDR2 FVKESK. The CDR3 length is 15 residues. The DNA of the CDR3 is TGTGCCAGCAGCCTACCCGGGACACTGAACACTGAAGCTTTCTTT. It specifies CASSLPGTLNTEAFF.

The chain links TRBV6-1 to TRBJ2-7, with 7 bases matching TRBD1. J gave up 4 bases and V 3 bases, and 6 bases lay outside the gene matches. The CDR3 sequence is 14 residues long. Per the germline V gene, CDR1 is MNHNS and CDR2 is SASEGT. The CDR3 nucleotides read TGTGCCAGCAGTGAGAGCCAACAGGGGTACGAGCAGTACTTC. Translation: CASSESQQGYEQYF.